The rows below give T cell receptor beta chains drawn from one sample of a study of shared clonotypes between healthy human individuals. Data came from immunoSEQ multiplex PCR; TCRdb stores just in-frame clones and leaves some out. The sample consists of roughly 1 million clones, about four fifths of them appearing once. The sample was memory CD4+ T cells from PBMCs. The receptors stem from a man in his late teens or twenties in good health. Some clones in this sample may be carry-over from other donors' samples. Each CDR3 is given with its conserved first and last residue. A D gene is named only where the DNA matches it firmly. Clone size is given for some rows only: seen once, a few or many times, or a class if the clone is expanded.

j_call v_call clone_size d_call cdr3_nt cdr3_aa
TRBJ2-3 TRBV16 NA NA TGTGCCAGCAGCCAATTTCCAGGGACAGATACGCAGTATTTT CASSQFPGTDTQYF
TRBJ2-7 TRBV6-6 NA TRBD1 TGTGCCAGCAGCCCGTCCGCTGACAGGGGTTTTTACGAGCAGTACTTC CASSPSADRGFYEQYF
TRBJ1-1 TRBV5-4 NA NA TGTGCCAGCAGCTCCACAGGTGCCGGGAACACTGAAGCTTTCTTT CASSSTGAGNTEAFF
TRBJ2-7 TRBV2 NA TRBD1 TGTGCCAGCAACCCGGACAGGGGGCCCTACGAGCAGTACTTC CASNPDRGPYEQYF
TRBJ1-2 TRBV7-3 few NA TGTGCCAGCAGCCTCGACGGATCCTTCTATGGCTACACCTTC CASSLDGSFYGYTF
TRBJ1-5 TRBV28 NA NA TGTGCCAGCAGTCTACCTCTAGGCCATAGCAATCAGCCCCAGCATTTT CASSLPLGHSNQPQHF
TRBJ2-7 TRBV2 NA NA TGTGCCAGCAATACCTACGGGACCGGGTTGTACGAGCAGTACTTC CASNTYGTGLYEQYF
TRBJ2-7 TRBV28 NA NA TGTGCCAGCAGTTTGGGTGGCCCCTACGAGCAGTACTTC CASSLGGPYEQYF
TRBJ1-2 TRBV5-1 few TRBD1 TGCGCCAGCAGCCACGACAGGGGGCCTGGCTACACCTTC CASSHDRGPGYTF
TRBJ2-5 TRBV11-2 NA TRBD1 TGTGCCAGCAGCTCGACAGGGGGCATGGGGCAAGAGACCCAGTACTTC CASSSTGGMGQETQYF
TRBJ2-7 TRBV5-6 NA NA TGTGCCAGCAGCTTCCCTGCAGGGACGCCCTACGAGCAGTACTTC CASSFPAGTPYEQYF
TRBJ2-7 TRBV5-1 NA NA TGCGCCAGCAGCTCGCGGGCGGATTCCTACGAGCAGTACTTC CASSSRADSYEQYF
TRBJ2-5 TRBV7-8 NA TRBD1 TGTGCCAGCAGCCATATCGACAGGGGCCTGGTGGGGAATCTTCAAGAGACCCAGTACTTC CASSHIDRGLVGNLQETQYF
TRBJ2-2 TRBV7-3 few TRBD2 TGTGCCAGCAGCTTAATCGGGGGGTCGAACACCGGGGAGCTGTTTTTT CASSLIGGSNTGELFF
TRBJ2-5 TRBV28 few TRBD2 TGTGCCAGCAGTCCCCACGGGGGGCAAGAGACCCAGTACTTC CASSPHGGQETQYF
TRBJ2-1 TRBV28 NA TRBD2 TGTGCCAGCAGGCGCCTAGCGGCTTCCTACAATGAGCAGTTCTTC CASRRLAASYNEQFF
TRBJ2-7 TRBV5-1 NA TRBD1 TGCGCCAGCAGCTTGGCCGGGACAGGGTTCAACGAGCAGTACTTC CASSLAGTGFNEQYF
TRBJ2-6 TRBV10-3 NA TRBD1 TGTGCCATCAGTGAACAGGGACAGGGGGCTTCTGGGGCCAACGTCCTGACTTTC CAISEQGQGASGANVLTF
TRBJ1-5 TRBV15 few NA TGTGCCACCAGCAGTTTCGCCGGGGGCAATCAGCCCCAGCATTTT CATSSFAGGNQPQHF
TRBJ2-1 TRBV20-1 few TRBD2 TGCAGTGCTAGAGACGGGAGGGAGCAGTTCTTC CSARDGREQFF
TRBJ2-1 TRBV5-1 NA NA TGCGCCAGCAGCGCCACAGGGCCTGAGCAGTTCTTC CASSATGPEQFF
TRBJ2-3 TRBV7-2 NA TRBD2 TGTGCCAGCAGCCCGGGGGGTTCAGATACGCAGTATTTT CASSPGGSDTQYF
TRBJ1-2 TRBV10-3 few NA TGTGCCATATCGGACCTGGGTGGCTACACCTTC CAISDLGGYTF
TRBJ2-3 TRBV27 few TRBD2 TGTGCCAGCAGTCCCTCTCGACTAGCTCTTACGCAGTATTTT CASSPSRLALTQYF
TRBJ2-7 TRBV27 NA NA TGTGCCAGCAGCCTCAGGAGGGAACTAGGGCAGTACTTC CASSLRRELGQYF